This TCR beta chain was identified during a study of blood T cell repertoires in COVID-19. Clones were sequenced by immunoSEQ multiplex PCR, and TCRdb holds only the in-frame ones, with some missing. The sample lists approximately 220,000 clones; 84% were seen once. In assigning cohorts, the study relied on participant-reported clinical history. Two consecutive negative NP/OP PCR tests, clearance, or resolved symptoms defined Cohort 3 recovery. The sequencing sample was made of PBMCs or T cells enriched from blood (not recorded which). The receptor was isolated from a woman between 35 and 50 years old who had recovered from COVID-19.

CDR3 coding DNA: TGTGCCAGTAGCTATCAACGCCAAGAGACCCAGTACTTC. It encodes CASSYQRQETQYF. The rearrangement links TRBV19 to TRBJ2-5; unclear D gene. The germline V gene encodes CDR1 LNHDA and CDR2 SQIVND (reference sequence). V lost 6 bases to trimming and J lost 1 base, with 9 bases between them. The CDR3 contains 13 residues. Based on the CDR3 plus reference TRBV19 and TRBJ2-5, the full variable domain is DGGITQSPKYLFRKEGQNVTLSCEQNLNHDAMYWYRQDPGQGLRLIYYSQIVNDFQKGDIAEGYSVSREKKESFPLTVTSAQKNPTAFYLCASSYQRQETQYFGPGTRLLVL.